This T cell receptor beta chain derives from a study of shared clonotypes between healthy human individuals (dated by TCRdb to 2018 to 2021). About the study as a whole: The cohort included a few men and a couple of women between 18 and 49 years of age. For each donor, three plates each were used for CD4 naive and CD4 memory, two plates were used for CD8 naive, and one plate was used for CD8 memory. Blood TCR repertoires of roughly 5 healthy adults were deeply sequenced to estimate repertoire size and the extent of clonotype sharing between individuals. Different laboratories and diverse techniques were used to prepare libraries and sequence TCR repertoires, to increase sequencing depth and limit assay-specific biases. Between about 0.9 and 10 billion PBMCs per donor were obtained by leukapheresis.

Turning to this clone: Its antigen remains unidentified. Nothing much larger sits one base from this clone, and base qualities are not available.

The donors were healthy, HIV-negative adults who had no recently reported acute infections or vaccinations. Every donor was a Caucasian adult living in Nashville, Tennessee, USA. Magnetic negative selection was used to enrich CD4+ T cells, after which naive cells were positively selected on CD45RA and the negative fraction became the memory subset. After blood collection by leukapheresis, PBMCs were isolated using Ficoll-Histopaque density gradient centrifugation and then cryopreserved in the vapor phase of liquid nitrogen. Analytical flow cytometry was used to check the purity and quantity of every magnetically sorted T cell population. Each sorted fraction had its genomic DNA isolated and then quantified by UV absorbance on a Nanodrop 2000c. Using the deep immunoSEQ assay, multiplex PCR amplified TCR CDR3 regions from genomic DNA. Extracted genomic DNA from each cell subset was distributed evenly across all wells of several immunoSEQ 96-well plates, and each plate was treated as a replicate. Each replicate PCR for sorted subsets received roughly 0.2 ug genomic DNA, equal to roughly 29,000 T cell genomes. Purified libraries were quantified with a Qubit 3.0 fluorometer, sized on a Bioanalyzer 2100, and re-quantified with the KAPA Library Quantification kit. Each immunoSEQ 96-well plate was sequenced on its own single-read 150-cycle Illumina NextSeq 550 flow cell. The paper's processing steps were these. Because only junctional sequences without quality scores were contained in the immunoSEQ output, filtering matching that applied to full-length reads could not be performed. Sequences were annotated with PyIR, a Python wrapper for IgBLAST v1.9, and V/J genes and CDR3 were assigned using IMGT germline references. Any read was removed if the V/J assignment was weak (E-value above 1e-6), the CDR3 was missing, or the read contained stop codons, out-of-frame junctions, or ambiguous translated residues. V3J clonotypes were defined as sequences sharing an identical inferred V gene, J gene, and CDR3 amino acid sequence. The percentage overlap between two repertoires was calculated by dividing the number of shared unique clonotypes by the size of the smaller repertoire. Three approaches were used to assess repertoire richness: RTK rarefaction, the Chao1 estimator, and Recon v2.1 estimates of unobserved clonotypes. For all TCRbeta clonotypes obtained by the gDNA method from four donors, generation probabilities were computed with OLGA. The source is immuneACCESS, and TCRdb retained only in-frame sequences with V and J called. Part of the clones is not carried over; for the studies checked, unresolved V genes explain less than half of this, and the remainder is unexplained. For V, J and clone size, that table is used; D and trimming come from the DNA. This sample lists roughly 1.4 million clones; approximately 98.5% were detected once. The ten top clones hold approximately 0.4% of the sample.

What the research found in general, with its limitations: Estimated clonotype richness was generally larger for naive than for memory subsets. Rarefaction of sorted-subset datasets indicated incomplete sequencing despite the large sequencing depth. Pairwise subsampling indicated that sequencing depth was expected to affect the degree of clonotype sharing among donors. About 5% of naive CD4, approximately 3.7% of naive CD8, roughly 2.4% of memory CD4, and 0.4% of memory CD8 clonotypes were shared across a few donors. The genetic and exposure-history diversity represented was limited by the small number of donors. Higher generation probabilities were observed for clonotypes shared by all four sorted-subset donors than for non-shared clonotypes. Sampling was restricted to blood, and TCR repertoires in tissues likely differ from the TCR repertoires found in blood.

The TCR originated in a man aged 30-40 years in good health. Sequenced sample: naive CD4+ T cells sorted from blood. According to the study, the label for this sample's cell subset or site signals: CD45RA+ positively selected.

The bases read TGTGCCAGCAGCGCGGGTGGCAGGGAGAGAGAGACCCAGTACTTC. Its protein is CASSAGGRERETQYF. The sequence joins TRBV5-5 to TRBJ2-5; the D gene cannot be resolved beyond TRBD1 or TRBD2, each matching 5 bases. CDR1 and CDR2 were assigned from the germline V gene (reference sequence) as SGHKS and YYEKEE. CDR3 length: 15 amino acids, cysteine to phenylalanine. The only DNA kept is the CDR3, 45 bases in frame from the first base. Deletion took 4 bases off V and 4 bases off J, with a span of 17 bases between the germline ends.